This T cell receptor (beta chain) was retrieved from a study of vaccination and CD4 T cells after COVID-19. Turning to the study itself: Median time from second vaccine dose to sampling was about 77 days (14 to 241). From HCoV-229E, HCoV-OC43, HCoV-NL63 and SARS-CoV-2, overlapping spike peptides were used to stimulate the cells.

This clonotype was recorded only once. The antigen is unknown. Indicated treatment: approximately nine-day PBMC culture with coronavirus spike peptide pools or control peptides (ViraFEST assay). Oncomine TCR Beta short-read sequencing was applied to DNA from cultured CD4+ T cells. TCRdb used MiXCR to reprocess the PCR reads, holding one entry per CDR3 protein. The table lists 15,000 to 17,000 distinct CDR3 sequences, about three quarters of them singletons. Germline CDR1 and CDR2: MDHEN and SYDVKM. CDR3 length: 15 amino acids. V lost 4 bases, J lost 0 bases, and 12 bases lay in between. The chain has TRBV28 and TRBJ1-1, with D maybe TRBD1 (6 bases). Source material: CD4+ T cells from blood, cultured in vitro. This clonotype was obtained from a human donor who had recovered from COVID-19. The CDR3 protein is CASSSGAKMNTEAFF. The CDR3, as DNA: TGTGCCAGCAGTTCGGGGGCGAAGATGAACACTGAAGCTTTCTTT.